This is a list of T cell receptor beta chains from one sample in a study of blood T cell repertoires in COVID-19. Sequenced by immunoSEQ multiplex PCR; TCRdb stores in-frame clones only, minus some. The repertoire has a few hundred thousand clones, approximately 83% of them found once; the top ten carry about a sixth. The sequencing sample was made of peripheral blood. The receptors shown here come from a person aged 65-85 years with COVID-19, enrolled during active disease. The CDR3 runs from the conserved cysteine through the conserved F or W. D genes are given only for firm matches. The size entry is marked missing in some rows and otherwise reads once, few, many or a size class.

D gene: TRBD1
clone size: NA
V gene: TRBV14
J gene: TRBJ2-1
CDR3 DNA: TGTGCCAGCAGCCAGCGGGACAGGGTCTACAATGAGCAGTTCTTC
CDR3 protein: CASSQRDRVYNEQFF

D gene: NA
clone size: NA
V gene: TRBV3-1/TRBV3-2
J gene: TRBJ1-2
CDR3 DNA: TGTGCCAGCAAGGACACTTGGGACAACCGTGGCTACACCTTC
CDR3 protein: CASKDTWDNRGYTF

D gene: NA
clone size: NA
V gene: TRBV12-3/TRBV12-4
J gene: TRBJ1-2
CDR3 DNA: TGTGCCAGCAGTTATTCAGGGACATACGGCTACACCTTC
CDR3 protein: CASSYSGTYGYTF

D gene: TRBD1
clone size: NA
V gene: TRBV5-5
J gene: TRBJ1-1
CDR3 DNA: TGTGCCAGCAGCCAAACCCCGGGACAGGGGTACACTGAAGCTTTCTTT
CDR3 protein: CASSQTPGQGYTEAFF

D gene: NA
clone size: NA
V gene: TRBV15
J gene: TRBJ1-1
CDR3 DNA: TGTGCCACCAGCAGAGGGGGGGTGGACGAAGCTTTCTTT
CDR3 protein: CATSRGGVDEAFF

D gene: NA
clone size: NA
V gene: TRBV7-2
J gene: TRBJ2-1
CDR3 DNA: TGTGCCAGCAGCCTGACTCCGAGCCTTTACAATGAGCAGTTCTTC
CDR3 protein: CASSLTPSLYNEQFF

D gene: NA
clone size: NA
V gene: TRBV19
J gene: TRBJ2-2
CDR3 DNA: TGTGCCTCGGGGGTAGGCGGACTTAACACCGGGGAGCTGTTTTTT
CDR3 protein: CASGVGGLNTGELFF

D gene: TRBD2
clone size: NA
V gene: TRBV5-1
J gene: TRBJ2-7
CDR3 DNA: TGCGCCAGCAGCATCGAGGGAGCGGGGGCCTACGAGCAGTACTTC
CDR3 protein: CASSIEGAGAYEQYF

D gene: NA
clone size: NA
V gene: TRBV7-9
J gene: TRBJ1-1
CDR3 DNA: TGTGCCAGCAGCTTAGGAGATCTGAACACTGAAGCTTTCTTT
CDR3 protein: CASSLGDLNTEAFF

D gene: NA
clone size: once
V gene: TRBV2
J gene: TRBJ1-6
CDR3 DNA: TGTGCCAGCACCCGGCGGGACGGAGAATTTTCACCCCTCCACTTT
CDR3 protein: CASTRRDGEFSPLHF

D gene: TRBD1
clone size: NA
V gene: TRBV12-3/TRBV12-4
J gene: TRBJ1-1
CDR3 DNA: TGTGCCACCGGACAGGGTAACACTGAAGCTTTCTTT
CDR3 protein: CATGQGNTEAFF

D gene: NA
clone size: NA
V gene: TRBV4-1
J gene: TRBJ2-7
CDR3 DNA: TGCGCCAGCAGCCAAGGGGCGGGACAGCGATACGAGCAGTACTTC
CDR3 protein: CASSQGAGQRYEQYF

D gene: TRBD1
clone size: few
V gene: TRBV4-1
J gene: TRBJ1-1
CDR3 DNA: TGCGCCAGCAGCCAATTGGACAGGGCAGGCACTGAAGCTTTCTTT
CDR3 protein: CASSQLDRAGTEAFF

D gene: TRBD1
clone size: NA
V gene: TRBV7-3
J gene: TRBJ1-1
CDR3 DNA: TGTGCCAGCAGCCAGGGGGTGAACACTGAAGCTTTCTTT
CDR3 protein: CASSQGVNTEAFF

D gene: NA
clone size: NA
V gene: TRBV5-6
J gene: TRBJ1-5
CDR3 DNA: TGTGCCAGCAGCCGGTTTGAGGGCAATCAGCCCCAGCATTTT
CDR3 protein: CASSRFEGNQPQHF

D gene: TRBD1
clone size: NA
V gene: TRBV6-2/TRBV6-3
J gene: TRBJ1-1
CDR3 DNA: TGTGCCAGCAGTCTTCGGACAGGGGTTACTGAAGCTTTCTTT
CDR3 protein: CASSLRTGVTEAFF

D gene: NA
clone size: NA
V gene: TRBV3-1/TRBV3-2
J gene: TRBJ2-7
CDR3 DNA: TGTGCCACTCAACTCGGACAAAAGTCCGGGCGATACTACGAGCAGTACTTC
CDR3 protein: CATQLGQKSGRYYEQYF

D gene: NA
clone size: NA
V gene: TRBV5-4
J gene: TRBJ2-5
CDR3 DNA: TGTGCCAGCAGGGCAGGGGGGACTGAGACCCAGTACTTC
CDR3 protein: CASRAGGTETQYF

D gene: TRBD2
clone size: once
V gene: TRBV29-1
J gene: TRBJ2-7
CDR3 DNA: TGCAGCGTGGGGGGGGAGGCGAACGAGCAGTACTTC
CDR3 protein: CSVGGEANEQYF

D gene: NA
clone size: once
V gene: TRBV2
J gene: TRBJ1-2
CDR3 DNA: TGTGCCAGCAGTGAACTCTCTGGGGCCGCACCTAACTATGGCTACACCTTC
CDR3 protein: CASSELSGAAPNYGYTF

D gene: TRBD2
clone size: NA
V gene: TRBV6-5
J gene: TRBJ2-7
CDR3 DNA: TGTGCCAGCAGTTACCGGACTAGCGGGGGGCTTTACGAGCAGTACTTC
CDR3 protein: CASSYRTSGGLYEQYF

D gene: NA
clone size: few
V gene: TRBV6-2/TRBV6-3
J gene: TRBJ2-7
CDR3 DNA: TGTGCCAGCAGTTACTCCTTCGGGGTGTCCTACGAGCAGTACTTC
CDR3 protein: CASSYSFGVSYEQYF